Below are 24 T cell receptor beta chains sequenced from a single sample in a study of regulatory T cells in long-lasting Graves disease (dated by TCRdb to 2020 to 2022). The time point label of this sample denotes: newly diagnosed GD, antithyroid drugs for less than 3 months. For both TCR sequencing and RNA sequencing, RNA was extracted from PBMCs in TRIzol. The library was prepared using multiplex PCR. The instrument given in TCRdb is Illumina HiSeq 4000. TCR beta libraries were built with iRepertoire HTBI primers and Arm-PCR amplification of CDR3 regions. TCRdb handled the public reads itself, with Q25 trimming in fastp and clone calling in MiXCR, and kept productive beta chains. For every CDR3 protein sequence, its rows merge into one entry that carries the most common genes and DNA. This sample comprises hundreds of thousands of distinct CDR3 sequences, approximately 15% of them detected only once. The ten top clones hold roughly 9.7% of the sample.

Separately, the same data were catalogued under a study of T cells in Graves' hyperthyroidism and ophthalmopathy.

Source: peripheral blood mononuclear cells (PBMCs), taken at new diagnosis, from a patient treated with antithyroid drugs. These receptors were obtained from a man between 25 and 39 years old with Graves disease. Donor details come from another sample of the same person, matched by shared clones.

This clonotype was seen at least ten times. The V call is TRBV5-1, the J call TRBJ1-3; no firm D call. The CDR3 is 11 amino acids. The germline V gene encodes CDR1 SGHRS and CDR2 YFSETQ. V was trimmed by 0 bases and J by 8 bases, leaving 3 bases between them. The CDR3 region is CASSLGHTIYF. The CDR3 bases are TGCGCCAGCAGCTTGGGGCACACCATATATTTT.

This sequence joins TRBV15 and TRBJ2-7, with TRBD1 as a possible D gene (6 bases). V lost 1 base and J 0 bases, leaving 10 bases between the germline ends. Looked up from germline, CDR1 is LNHNV and CDR2 is YYDKDF (reference sequence). CDR3 length: 15 residues. The CDR3 here is CATSRVQGSSYEQYF. The CDR3 coding sequence is TGTGCCACCAGCAGAGTTCAGGGGAGCTCCTACGAGCAGTACTTC.

This clonotype has only a few counts. The chain is built from TRBV20-1 and TRBJ2-5; D might be TRBD2 (5 bases). Germline V lookup: CDR1 DFQATT, CDR2 SNEGSKA (reference sequence). V gave up 0 bases and J gave up 2 bases, with 13 bases separating them. CDR3 length equals 15 residues. CDR3 in DNA: TGCAGTGCTAGAGAAAATGCGGGCCCTCAAGAGACCCAGTACTTC. This encodes CSARENAGPQETQYF.

J is TRBJ2-3 and V is TRBV6-2 or TRBV6-3, with D perhaps TRBD2 (5 bases). CDR1 is MNHEY and CDR2 is SVGEGT in the germline V gene. This CDR3 has 16 amino acids. Trimming left V 8 bases short and J 0 bases short, with 18 bases between. The CDR3 nucleotides read TGTGCCAGCTCCAGTATTGCGGGCTCTAGCACAGATACGCAGTATTTT. Translating gives CASSSIAGSSTDTQYF.

This clonotype was detected many times. The rearrangement links TRBV20-1 to TRBJ2-7, with TRBD2 matching over 8 bases. The CDR3 consists of 15 residues. CDR1 and CDR2 from the germline V gene are DFQATT and SNEGSKA (reference sequence). Germline trimming cut 2 bases from V and 0 bases from J; bases unmatched to any gene: 6. CDR3 in DNA: TGCAGTGCTAGAAAAGCGGGAGACCTCTCCTACGAGCAGTACTTC. Translation: CSARKAGDLSYEQYF.

The V and J genes are TRBV29-1 and TRBJ1-2; a possible D gene is TRBD1 (5 bases). CDR1 and CDR2 (germline): SQVTM, ANQGSEA. V lost 6 bases and J lost 8, with 19 bases in between. The CDR3 loop spans 13 amino acids. The CDR3 protein is CSVSPGRHWGYTF. The CDR3 bases are TGCAGCGTCTCGCCGGGACGGCACTGGGGCTACACCTTC.

This clonotype occurred many times. This chain uses TRBV11-2 with TRBJ2-7; 7 bases line up with TRBD2. Germline CDR1 is SGHAT and CDR2 is FQNNGV. CDR3 length equals 16 residues. V lost 3 bases and J lost 2; bases outside the gene matches: 10. CDR3 sequence reads: CASSLSPSGGTYEQYF. For the CDR3, the DNA is TGTGCCAGCAGCTTGAGTCCTAGCGGAGGGACCTACGAGCAGTACTTC.

This clonotype was counted between two and nine times. CDR3 nucleotides: TGTGCCACCAGTGATCCAGACCAGTTCTTC. It yields the protein CATSDPDQFF. The rearrangement links TRBV24-1 to TRBJ2-1; D is unclear. With 3 bases removed from V and 13 bases from J, the gap between germline ends came to 6 bases. The CDR3 extends over 10 amino acids. Germline assignment: CDR1 KGHDR and CDR2 SFDVKD.

This clonotype occurred many times. The chain carries TRBV20-1 and TRBJ2-7; unclear D gene. CDR3 length: 13 amino acids. The germline gives CDR1 DFQATT, CDR2 SNEGSKA (reference sequence). V dropped 5 bases and J dropped 4 bases, with 15 bases sitting between them. The CDR3 region has the DNA TGCAGTGCTGGCGATGGGGTCGGGTACGAGCAGTACTTC. It codes for CSAGDGVGYEQYF.

The chain employs TRBV11-3 and TRBJ1-2; perhaps TRBD1 as D (6 bases). Looked up from germline, CDR1 is SGHNT and CDR2 is YENEEA. Between the trimmed V and J ends, which lost 3 bases and 14 bases, there was a span of 19 bases. The CDR3 totals 13 residues. The CDR3 here is CASSFMPGHPETF. The CDR3 coding sequence is TGTGCCAGCAGCTTCATGCCGGGACACCCCGAGACCTTC. The whole variable domain, remainder taken from reference TRBV11-3 and TRBJ1-2, is EAGVVQSPRYKIIEKKQPVAFWCNPISGHNTLYWYLQNLGQGPELLIRYENEEAVDDSQLPKDRFSAERLKGVDSTLKIQPAELGDSAVYLCASSFMPGHPETFGSGTRLTVV.

This clonotype has a count of ten or more. The rearrangement links TRBV20-1 to TRBJ2-5, with TRBD2 identical over 10 bases. The CDR3 is 14 residues long. Germline CDR1 DFQATT, CDR2 SNEGSKA (reference sequence). V gave up 6 bases and J gave up 6 bases; unmatched junction bases: 10. CDR3 sequence (DNA): TGCAGTGCCGAACTAGCGGGGCGTTTGCAGACCCAGTACTTC. Protein sequence: CSAELAGRLQTQYF.

This clonotype was seen at least ten times. This chain joins TRBV7-9 and TRBJ1-1; D unclear. V lost 3 bases to trimming and J lost 6 bases, with 8 bases between them. The CDR3 has 12 residues. CDR1 and CDR2 from the germline V gene are SEHNR and FQNEAQ (reference sequence). CDR3: CASSFTGPEAFF. In DNA form, the CDR3 reads TGTGCCAGCAGCTTTACTGGCCCTGAAGCTTTCTTT.

This clonotype was recorded many times. The chain links TRBV29-1 to TRBJ2-3; 11 bases map to TRBD2. This CDR3 region has 14 residues. Trimming removed 4 bases from V and 5 bases from J; junction bases left unmatched: 5. Germline V gene data show CDR1 as SQVTM and CDR2 as ANQGSEA. This chain's CDR3 is CSVGLAGTVDTQYF. The DNA for the CDR3 is TGCAGCGTTGGACTAGCGGGAACGGTAGATACGCAGTATTTT.

This clonotype was recorded a few times. Its ends do not fully match the called genes, so a read error is possible. The chain uses TRBV7-8 and TRBJ2-1, with D possibly matching TRBD2 (5 bases). Germline V lookup: CDR1 SGHVS, CDR2 FQNEAQ. The CDR3 runs 14 residues. This CDR3 is CASSLATGYNAQFF. The CDR3 DNA reads as TGTGCCAGCAGCTTAGCCACGGGGTACAATGCGCAGTTCTTC.

In its sample, this clonotype was seen many times. V gene TRBV28 combines with J gene TRBJ1-2; 9 bases are a match to TRBD1. CDR1 is MDHEN and CDR2 is SYDVKM in the germline V gene. Trimming cost V 2 bases and J 8 bases; bases outside gene matches: 3. The CDR3 loop spans 13 amino acids. For the CDR3, the DNA is TGTGCCAGCAGTTTAACGGGACAGGGCGGCTACACCTTC. This gives the protein CASSLTGQGGYTF.

The J gene is TRBJ2-1, the V gene TRBV19; D is ambiguous. Germline V gene sequence: CDR1 LNHDA, CDR2 SQIVND (reference sequence). CDR3 size: 14 residues. Trimming cost V 3 bases and J 7 bases, with 13 bases left between them. The CDR3 DNA sequence: TGTGCCAGTAGTATGACCCAGAATTGGAATGAGCAGTTCTTC. Its protein is CASSMTQNWNEQFF.

This clonotype was detected ten times or more. The chain uses TRBV27 and TRBJ2-4; 9 nucleotides agree with TRBD2. Per germline, CDR1 MNHEY and CDR2 SMNVEV (reference sequence). J was trimmed by 3 bases and V by 3 bases; bases with no gene match: 3. The CDR3 length is 15 residues. For the CDR3, the DNA is TGTGCCAGCAGTTTTCGGCGGGAGGGCAAAAACATTCAGTACTTC. Translating gives CASSFRREGKNIQYF.

This clonotype appeared many times. The chain recombines TRBV7-9 with TRBJ2-5, with D possibly TRBD1 on 5 matching bases. Per germline, CDR1 SEHNR and CDR2 FQNEAQ (reference sequence). Between the trimmed V and J ends, which lost 3 bases and 5 bases, there was a span of 13 bases. This CDR3 has 14 amino acids. This CDR3 reads CASSFSQGRETQYF. In nucleotides, the CDR3 is TGTGCCAGCAGCTTCAGTCAGGGAAGGGAGACCCAGTACTTC.

This clonotype was seen ten or more times. The CDR3 DNA is TGTGCCACCAGTGATCGAGGGTCTAGGGGGCCTAATGAAAAACTGTTTTTT. Translation gives CATSDRGSRGPNEKLFF. The chain is built from TRBV24-1 and TRBJ1-4; 7 positions agree with TRBD1. After removal of 3 bases from V and 3 bases from J, the junction contained 9 bases not matched to a gene. The V gene's germline CDR1 is KGHDR and CDR2 SFDVKD. The CDR3 has 17 amino acids.

This clonotype was seen many times. The chain has TRBV2 and TRBJ2-5; D remains unclear. This CDR3 has 13 residues. V gave up 8 bases and J gave up 5 bases, with 15 bases separating them. Germline lookup yields CDR1 SNHLY and CDR2 FYNNEI. The CDR3 loop reads CASQRRPGETQYF. CDR3 sequence (DNA): TGTGCCAGCCAGCGCCGTCCCGGGGAGACCCAGTACTTC.

This clonotype was counted at least ten times. The gene calls are TRBV12-3 or TRBV12-4 and TRBJ1-1, with D hard to call. Trimming removed 2 bases from V and 1 base from J, with 5 bases in between. This CDR3 contains 13 residues. The CDR3 coding sequence is TGTGCCAGCAGTTTACGCCAGAACACTGAAGCTTTCTTT. This translates into CASSLRQNTEAFF.

V gene TRBV18 combines with J gene TRBJ1-1, with no clear D. Per the germline V gene, CDR1 is KGHSH and CDR2 is LQKENI. The CDR3 runs 16 residues. V was cut by 3 bases and J by 1 base, with 15 bases left in between. CDR3: CASSPWESWKNTEAFF. For the CDR3, the DNA is TGTGCCAGCTCACCTTGGGAATCTTGGAAGAACACTGAAGCTTTCTTT. The full variable domain, rest sourced from reference TRBV18 and TRBJ1-1, is NAGVMQNPRHLVRRRGQEARLRCSPMKGHSHVYWYRQLPEEGLKFMVYLQKENIIDESGMPKERFSAEFPKEGPSILRIQQVVRGDSAAYFCASSPWESWKNTEAFFGQGTRLTVV.

This clonotype was detected ten times or more. This chain connects TRBV12-3 or TRBV12-4 to TRBJ2-1, with 7 nucleotides matching TRBD2. Trimming took 5 bases from V and 9 from J; bases not matched to a gene: 4. There are 12 residues in the CDR3. CDR3 nucleotides: TGTGCCAGCAGTGGGGCTAGCGGTGAGCAGTTCTTC. Translated, it gives CASSGASGEQFF.

CDR3 residues: CASSFPGSTSGRAGNQETQYF. The CDR3, as DNA: TGTGCCAGCAGCTTCCCGGGTTCGACTAGCGGGAGGGCGGGTAACCAAGAGACCCAGTACTTC. This chain connects TRBV7-3 to TRBJ2-5; 14 bases agree with TRBD2. CDR1 is SGHTA and CDR2 is FQGTGA in the germline V gene. The CDR3 length is 21 residues. The junction had 15 bases not matched to a gene; V was cut back by 3 bases and J by 0 bases.